One and the same sample provided the 5 T cell receptor beta chains below, sequenced in a study of cytomegalovirus exposure and HLA in healthy donors. Sequenced by immunoSEQ multiplex PCR; TCRdb stores in-frame clones only, minus some. The table includes about 130,000 clones, just under 95% detected once. Sequenced: PBMCs. The receptors here all came from a woman under 30 in good health and CMV-seronegative.

V usage is TRBV5-1 and J usage is TRBJ2-5; 7 bases align to TRBD2. From germline, CDR1 is SGHRS and CDR2 YFSETQ. This CDR3 contains 17 residues. The junction had 18 bases not matched to a gene; V was cut back by 5 bases and J by 5 bases. CDR3 residues: CASRPQWLGGVAETQYF. CDR3 DNA sequence: TGCGCCAGCAGGCCCCAGTGGTTGGGGGGGGTCGCCGAGACCCAGTACTTC.

The V call is TRBV7-6, the J call TRBJ2-1; perhaps TRBD2 as D (5 bases). This CDR3 has 13 residues. The germline gives CDR1 SGHVS, CDR2 FNYEAQ. Trimming stripped 2 bases from V and 8 bases from J, with 10 bases between. The CDR3 region has the DNA TGTGCCAGCAGCTTACCCGGGGTCTATGAGCAGTTCTTC. As protein: CASSLPGVYEQFF.

This chain uses TRBV28 with TRBJ2-7, with D maybe TRBD2 (5 bases). Germline values: CDR1 MDHEN, CDR2 SYDVKM. V was pared by 7 bases and J by 3 bases, with 13 bases between. The CDR3 contains 13 residues. In nucleotides, the CDR3 is TGTGCCAGCACCTTTTACGCGGGCTACGAGCAGTACTTC. Translated: CASTFYAGYEQYF.

This clone was counted a single time. The chain employs TRBV7-2 and TRBJ2-7; 7 bases are shared with TRBD2. The CDR3 is made up of 13 amino acids. Looked up from germline, CDR1 is SGHTA and CDR2 is FQGNSA. With 5 bases clipped from V and 10 bases from J, the junction kept 11 bases outside the gene matches. As DNA, the CDR3 is TGTGCCAGCAGCCTGTGGGACGCGGGACTACAGTACTTC. It specifies CASSLWDAGLQYF.

The J gene is TRBJ2-2, the V gene TRBV5-1; weak D call: TRBD2 (5 bases). Germline CDR1 and CDR2: SGHRS and YFSETQ. V lost 4 bases and J 4 bases, leaving 14 bases between the germline ends. This CDR3 spans 15 amino acids. The CDR3 DNA is TGCGCCAGCAGCGATTACACTGGACTCACCGGGGAGCTGTTTTTT. Encoded protein: CASSDYTGLTGELFF.